This record concerns one T cell receptor (beta chain) sequence. Its antigen remains unidentified. This sample is part of a study of CD8+ T cells in alopecia areata. This CDR3 contains 14 residues. Germline V gene data show CDR1 as SGHRS and CDR2 as YFSETQ. V was clipped by 4 bases and J by 3 bases; unmatched bases: 5. Reverse transcription of extracted RNA yielded cDNA, which provided the sequencing template. TCRdb's table, derived via immunoSEQ multiplex PCR, lists solely in-frame clones and lacks some. Among 120,000 to 150,000 clones listed, less than 65% were seen once. Study findings and constraints: Clonality in lesional scalp, especially alopecia totalis/universalis, exceeded that of normal scalp.

The sample was CD8+ T cells sorted from blood. The TCR comes from a human donor in good health. The rearrangement uses TRBV5-1 and TRBJ2-7, with 9 bases matching TRBD1. The CDR3 loop is CASSEGDRVYEQYF. The CDR3 DNA sequence: TGCGCCAGCAGCGAGGGGGACAGGGTCTACGAGCAGTACTTC. Together with reference TRBV5-1 and TRBJ2-7, the CDR3 gives the full variable domain: KAGVTQTPRYLIKTRGQQVTLSCSPISGHRSVSWYQQTPGQGLQFLFEYFSETQRNKGNFPGRFSGRQFSNSRSEMNVSTLELGDSALYLCASSEGDRVYEQYFGPGTRLTVT.